The 5 T cell receptor beta chains below all came from one sample that was sequenced in a study of blood T cell repertoires in COVID-19. TCRdb's copy holds only in-frame clones and misses some; the assay was immunoSEQ multiplex PCR. The sample includes around 310,000 clones, nearly 90% of them seen just once. Material for sequencing was peripheral blood. These receptors all come from a woman in her thirties or forties with COVID-19, enrolled during active disease.

The chain combines TRBV7-9 with TRBJ2-1; 8 bases are shared with TRBD2. J was trimmed by 4 bases and V by 5 bases; bases with no gene match: 10. CDR1 is SEHNR and CDR2 is FQNEAQ in the germline V gene (reference sequence). The CDR3 totals 16 residues. CDR3 in amino acids: CASSPPGLGVYNEQFF. In nucleotides, the CDR3 is TGTGCCAGCAGCCCTCCGGGACTAGGCGTTTACAATGAGCAGTTCTTC.

V is TRBV5-1 and J is TRBJ2-5; the D is unclear. Deletions cut 4 bases from V and 4 bases from J, with 8 bases between. Germline V gene data show CDR1 as SGHRS and CDR2 as YFSETQ. This CDR3 spans 12 amino acids. The DNA of the CDR3 is TGCGCCAGCAGCGAGAACCTAGAGACCCAGTACTTC. Translated, it gives CASSENLETQYF. Supplemented by reference TRBV5-1 and TRBJ2-5, the full variable domain reads KAGVTQTPRYLIKTRGQQVTLSCSPISGHRSVSWYQQTPGQGLQFLFEYFSETQRNKGNFPGRFSGRQFSNSRSEMNVSTLELGDSALYLCASSENLETQYFGPGTRLLVL.

This clone was observed once. The rearrangement links TRBV5-1 to TRBJ2-7; D is undetermined. There are 15 residues in the CDR3. The V end was cut by 1 base, the J end by 8 bases, with 19 bases between. Germline-derived CDR1 and CDR2 are SGHRS and YFSETQ. The DNA for the CDR3 is TGCGCCAGCAGCTTGTCTGCGGAGCCTGCCTCAAAGCAGTACTTC. Encoded protein: CASSLSAEPASKQYF.

The CDR3 DNA reads as TGTGCCAGCAGCGAACAGTATCATGAGCAGTTCTTC. This sequence encodes CASSEQYHEQFF. This chain connects TRBV7-6 to TRBJ2-1; D remains ambiguous. CDR1 is SGHVS, CDR2 FNYEAQ, per germline. V was cut by 5 bases and J by 8 bases, with 10 bases left in between. The length of the CDR3 is 12 residues.

The chain has TRBV7-2 and TRBJ2-7; 11 positions match TRBD1. V lost 2 bases and J lost 6; bases outside the gene matches: 6. CDR1 is SGHTA, CDR2 FQGNSA, per germline. There are 15 residues in the CDR3. CDR3 loop: CASSLRTGGLAEQYF. In DNA form, the CDR3 reads TGTGCCAGCAGCTTAAGGACAGGGGGCTTGGCCGAGCAGTACTTC.